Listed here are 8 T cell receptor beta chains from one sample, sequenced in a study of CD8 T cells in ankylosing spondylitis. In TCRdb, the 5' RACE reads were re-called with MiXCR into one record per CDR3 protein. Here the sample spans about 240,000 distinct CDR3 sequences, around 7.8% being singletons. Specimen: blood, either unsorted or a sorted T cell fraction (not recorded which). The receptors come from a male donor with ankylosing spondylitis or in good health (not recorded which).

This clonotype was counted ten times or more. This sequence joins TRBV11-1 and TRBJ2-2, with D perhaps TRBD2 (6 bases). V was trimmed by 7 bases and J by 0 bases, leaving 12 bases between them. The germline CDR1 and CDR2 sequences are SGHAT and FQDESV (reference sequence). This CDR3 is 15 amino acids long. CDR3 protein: CASIGGNANTGELFF. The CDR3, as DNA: TGTGCCAGCATAGGAGGGAACGCGAACACCGGGGAGCTGTTTTTT.

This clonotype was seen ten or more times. The CDR3: CASSLNRGRKFNNEQFF. CDR3 DNA sequence: TGTGCCAGCAGCCTAAACCGAGGGAGGAAATTCAACAATGAGCAGTTCTTC. The rearrangement joins TRBV28 to TRBJ2-1; TRBD2 might be the D (6 bases). Per germline, CDR1 MDHEN and CDR2 SYDVKM. Trimming removed 6 bases at V and 5 bases at J, with 23 bases between. The CDR3 consists of 17 residues.

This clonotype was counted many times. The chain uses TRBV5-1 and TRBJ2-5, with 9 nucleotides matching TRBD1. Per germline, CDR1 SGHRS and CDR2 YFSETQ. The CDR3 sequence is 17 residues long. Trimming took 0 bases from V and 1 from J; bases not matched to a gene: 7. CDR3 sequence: CASSLEGTGPLQETQYF. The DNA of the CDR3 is TGCGCCAGCAGCTTGGAAGGGACAGGGCCACTCCAAGAGACCCAGTACTTC.

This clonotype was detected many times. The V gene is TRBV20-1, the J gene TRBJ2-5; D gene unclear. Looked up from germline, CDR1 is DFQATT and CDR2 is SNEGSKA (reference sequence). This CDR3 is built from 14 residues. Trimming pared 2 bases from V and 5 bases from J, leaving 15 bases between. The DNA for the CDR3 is TGCAGTGCTAGAAACAGTGGGGAACCGGAGACCCAGTACTTC. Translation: CSARNSGEPETQYF.

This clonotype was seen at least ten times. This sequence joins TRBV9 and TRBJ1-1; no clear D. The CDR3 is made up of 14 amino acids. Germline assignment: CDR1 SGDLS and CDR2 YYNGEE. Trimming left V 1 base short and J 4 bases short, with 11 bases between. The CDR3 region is CASSVITGATEAFF. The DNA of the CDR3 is TGTGCCAGCAGCGTAATCACGGGTGCCACTGAAGCTTTCTTT.

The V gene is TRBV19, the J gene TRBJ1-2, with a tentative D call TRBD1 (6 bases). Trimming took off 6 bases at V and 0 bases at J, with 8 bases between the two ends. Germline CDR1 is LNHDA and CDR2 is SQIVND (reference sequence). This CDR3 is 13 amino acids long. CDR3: CASSWTANYGYTF. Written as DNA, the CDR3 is TGTGCCAGTAGCTGGACAGCTAACTATGGCTACACCTTC.

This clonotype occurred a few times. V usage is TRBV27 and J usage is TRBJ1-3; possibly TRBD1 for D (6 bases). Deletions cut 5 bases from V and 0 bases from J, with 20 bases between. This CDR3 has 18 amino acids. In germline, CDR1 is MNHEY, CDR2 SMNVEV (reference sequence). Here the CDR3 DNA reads TGTGCCAGCAGTCCCCGGGGGGCCATAGCTCTCTCTGGAAACACCATATATTTT. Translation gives CASSPRGAIALSGNTIYF.

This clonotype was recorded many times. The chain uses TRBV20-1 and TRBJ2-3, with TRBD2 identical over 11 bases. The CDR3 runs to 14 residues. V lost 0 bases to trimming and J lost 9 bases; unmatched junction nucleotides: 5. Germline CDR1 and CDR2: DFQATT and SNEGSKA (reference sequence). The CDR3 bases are TGCAGTGCTAGAGATTATACTAGCGGGGGAACGCAGTATTTT. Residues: CSARDYTSGGTQYF.